This is a list of T cell receptor beta chains from one sample in a study of shared clonotypes between healthy human individuals. Some clones are missing from TCRdb's copy, which holds only in-frame ones; the method was immunoSEQ multiplex PCR. The sample lists more than 2 million clones; 85% to 95% were seen once. The sample was naive CD4+ T cells sorted from blood. The receptors were sampled from a man aged 18 to 30 in good health. Each CDR3 is given with its conserved first and last residue. D genes are given only for firm matches. The size field is filled for only some rows; it gives once, few, many or a size class.

TRBJ2-1 | TRBD2 | 15 | NA | TRBV6-5 | TGTGCCAGCAGTTACTCGAACGGGAGGGCCGATGAGCAGTTCTTC | CASSYSNGRADEQFF
TRBJ2-7 | TRBD1 | 14 | NA | TRBV6-6 | TGTGCCAGCAACACGGGACAGGGATTACTCGAGCAGTACTTC | CASNTGQGLLEQYF
TRBJ2-2 | TRBD2 | 15 | once | TRBV7-8 | TGTGCCAGCAGCTTGGGAGGGCCGGACACCGGGGAGCTGTTTTTT | CASSLGGPDTGELFF
TRBJ1-6 | NA | 16 | NA | TRBV7-9 | TGTGCCAGCAGCTTGTGGGGGCGCGGGGATAATTCACCCCTCCACTTT | CASSLWGRGDNSPLHF
TRBJ1-4 | TRBD1 | 14 | NA | TRBV13 | TGTGCCAGCAGCGCTGGGACAGGGAATGAAAAACTGTTTTTT | CASSAGTGNEKLFF
TRBJ2-5 | TRBD1 | 14 | once | TRBV19 | TGTGCCAGTAGTATGGACAGGCGGCAAGAGACCCAGTACTTC | CASSMDRRQETQYF
TRBJ2-6 | NA | 15 | NA | TRBV5-1 | TGCGCCAGCAGCTTGGGGGAACCTGGGGCCAACGTCCTGACTTTC | CASSLGEPGANVLTF
TRBJ1-4 | NA | 15 | NA | TRBV21-1 | TGTGCCAGCAGCAAACCGACAGCAACTAATGAAAAACTGTTTTTT | CASSKPTATNEKLFF
TRBJ2-7 | NA | 14 | NA | TRBV10-1 | TGCGCCAGCAGTGCCGGGACGTCCTCCTACGAGCAGTACTTC | CASSAGTSSYEQYF
TRBJ1-1 | NA | 16 | few | TRBV6-1 | TGTGCCAGCAGTGAACCCTCCGCAGGGAGAATCACTGAAGCTTTCTTT | CASSEPSAGRITEAFF
TRBJ2-3 | NA | 12 | NA | TRBV21-1 | TGTGCCAGCCCTCTGGTTGCAGATACGCAGTATTTT | CASPLVADTQYF
TRBJ2-3 | TRBD1 | 14 | NA | TRBV5-1 | TGCGCCAGCCTAGACAGGGGACAAGGAGATACGCAGTATTTT | CASLDRGQGDTQYF
TRBJ1-5 | TRBD1 | 15 | NA | TRBV18 | TGTGCCAGCTCACAGGGGGCAGGGTGGAATCAGCCCCAGCATTTT | CASSQGAGWNQPQHF
TRBJ1-2 | NA | 14 | NA | TRBV2 | TGTGCCAGCAGTGTCATTGTGGGGCAAGGGGGCTACACCTTC | CASSVIVGQGGYTF
TRBJ2-1 | NA | 16 | NA | TRBV9 | TGTGCCAGCAGCGTAGATGCTCCAAGCTCCTACAATGAGCAGTTCTTC | CASSVDAPSSYNEQFF
TRBJ2-1 | TRBD2 | 13 | NA | TRBV27 | TGTGCCAGCAGTGGAAGCGGGAGAGTTGAGCAGTTCTTC | CASSGSGRVEQFF
TRBJ2-7 | TRBD2 | 14 | NA | TRBV5-1 | TGCGCCAGCAGTCAACCTCTAGCGGGCTACGAGCAGTACTTC | CASSQPLAGYEQYF
TRBJ1-1 | TRBD1 | 13 | NA | TRBV6-4 | TGTGCCAGCAGTGCCAGGGGGGACACTGAAGCTTTCTTT | CASSARGDTEAFF
TRBJ2-2 | NA | 9 | NA | TRBV23-1 | TGCGCCAGTAAAACAGAGCTGTTTTTT | CASKTELFF
TRBJ2-5 | NA | 14 | NA | TRBV19 | TGTGCCAGTAGTACAACTAGACAGGTGGAGACCCAGTACTTC | CASSTTRQVETQYF
TRBJ1-2 | NA | 16 | NA | TRBV4-1 | TGCGCCAGCAGCCAAGGGGAGCTCCGGGGGGATTATGGCTACACCTTC | CASSQGELRGDYGYTF
TRBJ2-4 | TRBD1 | 13 | NA | TRBV5-6 | TGTGCCAGCAGTCCGGACAGGGGAAACATTCAGTACTTC | CASSPDRGNIQYF
TRBJ2-5 | NA | 15 | NA | TRBV28 | TGTGCCAGCAGTTCCTCGGGCCTTGCCGGAGAGACCCAGTACTTC | CASSSSGLAGETQYF
TRBJ2-2 | NA | 12 | NA | TRBV7-9 | TGTGCCAGCAGCTTATGGGGTGGGGAGCTGTTTTTT | CASSLWGGELFF
TRBJ1-1 | NA | 12 | NA | TRBV28 | TGTGCCAGCAAAAAGGGTAACACTGAAGCTTTCTTT | CASKKGNTEAFF
TRBJ2-7 | TRBD2 | 15 | NA | TRBV27 | TGTGCCAGCAGTTCCGGGACTAGCGGGTTCTACGAGCAGTACTTC | CASSSGTSGFYEQYF
TRBJ1-1 | NA | 14 | NA | TRBV6-5 | TGTGCCAGCAGAGCCCCCGGCGGGCCTACTGAAGCTTTCTTT | CASRAPGGPTEAFF
TRBJ1-2 | NA | 16 | once | TRBV7-5 | TGTGCCAGAAGCTTAGGGGGCGACAGGACTCCCTATGGCTACACCTTC | CARSLGGDRTPYGYTF
TRBJ1-6 | NA | 17 | NA | TRBV25-1 | TGTGCCAGCAGTGATCTACTAGACCGTTCCTATAATTCACCCCTCCACTTT | CASSDLLDRSYNSPLHF
TRBJ1-1 | NA | 15 | NA | TRBV14 | TGTGCCAGCAGCCAAGTTCCCCGAGTGAACACTGAAGCTTTCTTT | CASSQVPRVNTEAFF
TRBJ2-4 | NA | 15 | NA | TRBV5-4 | TGTGCCAGCAGCCGCATTCTCGGGAATAAAAACATTCAGTACTTC | CASSRILGNKNIQYF
TRBJ1-5 | NA | 15 | NA | TRBV9 | TGTGCCAGCAGCGCCGGGGAGGTCGGAATTCAGCCCCAGCATTTT | CASSAGEVGIQPQHF
TRBJ1-4 | TRBD1 | 17 | NA | TRBV2 | TGTGCCAGCAGGGGAGGACAGGGGAGGGCAACTAATGAAAAACTGTTTTTT | CASRGGQGRATNEKLFF
TRBJ1-2 | NA | 11 | NA | TRBV15 | TGTGCCACGGGGTGGGGTTATGGCTACACCTTC | CATGWGYGYTF
TRBJ2-5 | NA | 14 | NA | TRBV10-3 | TGTGCCATCAGTGTGCTTGGGAGTGGAGAGACCCAGTACTTC | CAISVLGSGETQYF
TRBJ2-1 | NA | 17 | NA | TRBV5-6 | TGTGCCAGCAGCCGGAGGTCAGGGGGGGTCTTCTACAATGAGCAGTTCTTC | CASSRRSGGVFYNEQFF
TRBJ2-5 | NA | 14 | NA | TRBV7-9 | TGTGCCAGCAGCATGGGGACCGCGGGAGAGACCCAGTACTTC | CASSMGTAGETQYF
TRBJ1-5 | TRBD1 | 12 | NA | TRBV28 | TGTGCCAGCAGCCCAGGGGGACAGCCCCAGCATTTT | CASSPGGQPQHF
TRBJ1-1 | NA | 16 | NA | TRBV5-1 | TGCGCCAGCAGCTTGGACCAGGTAGGCCTTAACACTGAAGCTTTCTTT | CASSLDQVGLNTEAFF
TRBJ2-2 | NA | 12 | NA | TRBV28 | TGTGTAGCCTTAGATAACACCGGGGAGCTGTTTTTT | CVALDNTGELFF
TRBJ2-7 | NA | 13 | NA | TRBV5-1 | TGCGCCAGCAGCTTTCTAGGGCAGTACGAGCAGTACTTC | CASSFLGQYEQYF
TRBJ2-5 | NA | 15 | NA | TRBV30 | TGTGCCTGGAGGGTGACATCTAGTTTGGTGGAGACCCAGTACTTC | CAWRVTSSLVETQYF
TRBJ2-3 | TRBD1 | 15 | NA | TRBV27 | TGTGCCAGCAGTTCCAGACAGGGGGGCACAGATACGCAGTATTTT | CASSSRQGGTDTQYF